One sample yielded the 18 T cell receptor beta chains listed below, sequenced in a study of blood T cell repertoires in COVID-19. Libraries were prepared by immunoSEQ multiplex PCR; TCRdb keeps only in-frame clonotypes and omits some of them. The sample contains roughly 160,000 clones, about 88% of which appear only once. The sequenced material came from peripheral blood. Receptors were obtained from a man between 60 and 75 years old with COVID-19, enrolled during active disease.

Regarding this clone: The same CDR3 arises from other DNA sequences in this sample as well. The DNA for the CDR3 is TGTGCCAGCAGCTCCTCTGGGCTAGCCGCCTACAATGAGCAGTTCTTC. As protein: CASSSSGLAAYNEQFF. V and J are TRBV7-3 and TRBJ2-1; possibly TRBD2 for D (5 bases). CDR3 length: 16 residues. Germline V CDR1 and CDR2: SGHTA, FQGTGA. Trimming stripped 4 bases from V and 2 bases from J, with 15 bases between.

The CDR3 bases are TGTGCCAGCAGTTCGCGGACAGGGGGCTCTTATGGCTACACCTTC. Its translation is CASSSRTGGSYGYTF. V is TRBV6-2 or TRBV6-3 and J is TRBJ1-2; 11 bases map to TRBD1. The CDR3 contains 15 residues. V lost 4 bases and J lost 5; bases outside the gene matches: 6. Germline-derived CDR1 and CDR2 are MNHEY and SVGEGT.

The chain joins TRBV11-3 to TRBJ1-1; D gene unclear. With 2 bases removed from V and 2 bases from J, the gap between germline ends came to 9 bases. Germline CDR1 is SGHNT and CDR2 is YENEEA. This CDR3 comprises 14 residues. CDR3 in amino acids: CASSLSGVNTEAFF. In DNA form, the CDR3 reads TGTGCCAGCAGCTTATCCGGGGTCAACACTGAAGCTTTCTTT.

This chain links TRBV19 with TRBJ2-1, with unresolved D. The CDR3 is 14 amino acids. Germline-derived CDR1 and CDR2 are LNHDA and SQIVND (reference sequence). Between the trimmed V and J ends, which lost 5 bases and 0 bases, there was a span of 8 bases. The CDR3, as DNA: TGTGCCAGTAGTCCACAGAGCTCCTACAATGAGCAGTTCTTC. Protein product: CASSPQSSYNEQFF. The complete variable domain, with remaining parts taken from reference TRBV19 and TRBJ2-1, reads DGGITQSPKYLFRKEGQNVTLSCEQNLNHDAMYWYRQDPGQGLRLIYYSQIVNDFQKGDIAEGYSVSREKKESFPLTVTSAQKNPTAFYLCASSPQSSYNEQFFGPGTRLTVL.

This chain uses TRBV19 with TRBJ1-4; 9 positions agree with TRBD1. This CDR3 is built from 14 residues. Germline CDR1 and CDR2: LNHDA and SQIVND (reference sequence). V gave up 6 bases and J gave up 8 bases; unmatched junction bases: 7. CDR3 loop: CASRKTGGNEKLFF. The DNA for the CDR3 is TGTGCCAGTAGGAAGACAGGGGGAAACGAAAAACTGTTTTTT. The full variable domain, its missing parts supplied by reference TRBV19 and TRBJ1-4, is DGGITQSPKYLFRKEGQNVTLSCEQNLNHDAMYWYRQDPGQGLRLIYYSQIVNDFQKGDIAEGYSVSREKKESFPLTVTSAQKNPTAFYLCASRKTGGNEKLFFGSGTQLSVL.

V usage is TRBV7-8 and J usage is TRBJ1-1; D call uncertain. Trimming stripped 1 base from V and 6 bases from J, with 18 bases between. The CDR3 has 16 amino acids. CDR1 and CDR2 (germline): SGHVS, FQNEAQ. CDR3 in amino acids: CASSLGAAAQGSEAFF. CDR3 sequence (DNA): TGTGCCAGCAGCTTAGGAGCGGCCGCGCAAGGTTCTGAAGCTTTCTTT.

The gene calls are TRBV4-2 and TRBJ1-5, with 8 nucleotides matching TRBD1. V trimming: 1 base; J trimming: 8 bases; junction bases outside the gene matches: 7. From germline, CDR1 is LGHNA and CDR2 YNFKEQ. The CDR3 contains 15 residues. Here the CDR3 reads CASSQGTGPREPQHF. The DNA for the CDR3 is TGTGCCAGCAGCCAAGGGACAGGGCCCAGAGAGCCCCAGCATTTT.

The chain employs TRBV7-8 and TRBJ1-5; a possible D gene is TRBD1 (6 bases). Trimming took 5 bases from V and 4 from J, leaving 15 bases between them. Germline V gene sequence: CDR1 SGHVS, CDR2 FQNEAQ. The CDR3 loop spans 15 amino acids. The CDR3 DNA reads TGTGCCAGCAGCACTTCGGACAGACTTAATCAGCCCCAGCATTTT. Protein product: CASSTSDRLNQPQHF.

The genes are TRBV7-2 and TRBJ2-3, with TRBD2 matching 8 bases. CDR1 is SGHTA and CDR2 is FQGNSA in the germline V gene. The trim removed 5 bases at V and 1 base at J, leaving 5 bases unmatched. CDR3 length equals 15 residues. This CDR3 reads CASSRGGPGTDTQYF. The CDR3 coding sequence is TGTGCCAGCAGCCGCGGGGGGCCCGGCACAGATACGCAGTATTTT. Complete variable domain (other parts from reference TRBV7-2 and TRBJ2-3): GAGVSQSPSNKVTEKGKDVELRCDPISGHTALYWYRQSLGQGLEFLIYFQGNSAPDKSGLPSDRFSAERTGGSVSTLTIQRTQQEDSAVYLCASSRGGPGTDTQYFGPGTRLTVL.

The rearrangement joins TRBV12-5 to TRBJ2-1; possibly TRBD2 for D (5 bases). V lost 1 base and J lost 4, with 8 bases in between. Germline CDR1 is LGHNT and CDR2 is FRNRAP. This CDR3 spans 14 amino acids. The chain's CDR3 is CASGLGTAYNEQFF. For the CDR3, the DNA is TGTGCTAGTGGTTTGGGGACTGCTTACAATGAGCAGTTCTTC.

The chain couples TRBV6-5 to TRBJ2-2; no firm D call. V was pared by 0 bases and J by 4 bases, with 12 bases between. The length of the CDR3 is 16 residues. Germline CDR1 and CDR2: MNHEY and SVGAGI. The chain's CDR3 is CASSYSRNSLTGELFF. The CDR3 bases are TGTGCCAGCAGTTACTCGAGGAACTCACTCACCGGGGAGCTGTTTTTT.

The rearrangement uses TRBV29-1 and TRBJ1-4; a weak D match, TRBD1 (6 bases). The germline V gene encodes CDR1 SQVTM and CDR2 ANQGSEA. Trimming took 7 bases from V and 4 from J, leaving 13 bases between them. CDR3 length: 13 residues. The CDR3 DNA is TGCAGCGCCGGACAGAATTTTAATGAAAAACTGTTTTTT. Amino acids: CSAGQNFNEKLFF.

The chain has TRBV19 and TRBJ1-1, with D hard to call. Trimming stripped 5 bases from V and 4 bases from J, with 20 bases between. The germline CDR1 and CDR2 sequences are LNHDA and SQIVND (reference sequence). The CDR3 loop spans 16 amino acids. The CDR3 region is CASSPPGANLITEAFF. The CDR3 nucleotides are TGTGCCAGTAGTCCACCAGGTGCTAACCTGATCACTGAAGCTTTCTTT.

CDR3 region: CASSPDMRALLRSSPLHF. In nucleotides, the CDR3 is TGTGCCAGCAGCCCAGATATGAGGGCCCTCCTTAGATCTTCACCCCTCCACTTT. The chain joins TRBV7-2 to TRBJ1-6; D unresolved. The CDR3 loop spans 18 amino acids. V lost 5 bases and J 9 bases, leaving 26 bases between the germline ends. Germline V gene lookup returns CDR1 SGHTA and CDR2 FQGNSA.

The chain combines TRBV7-9 with TRBJ2-1; 11 nucleotides align to TRBD2. The CDR3 runs 15 residues. Germline V gene lookup returns CDR1 SEHNR and CDR2 FQNEAQ (reference sequence). Trimming cost V 6 bases and J 6 bases; bases outside gene matches: 7. The CDR3 loop is CASRKLAGVSNEQFF. DNA of the CDR3: TGTGCCAGCAGGAAACTAGCGGGAGTAAGCAATGAGCAGTTCTTC.

The V gene is TRBV29-1, the J gene TRBJ2-2; TRBD1 matches 7 bases. Germline V gene data show CDR1 as SQVTM and CDR2 as ANQGSEA. Losses at the gene ends were 6 bases for V and 8 bases for J; bases not matched to a gene: 12. The CDR3 sequence is 14 residues long. The CDR3: CSVVRDSYDGELFF. The DNA for the CDR3 is TGCAGCGTCGTCCGGGACAGCTATGATGGGGAGCTGTTTTTT.

The chain carries TRBV19 and TRBJ2-6, with a weak D call TRBD2 (5 bases). Germline lookup yields CDR1 LNHDA and CDR2 SQIVND (reference sequence). Trimming removed 5 bases from V and 0 bases from J, with 11 bases in between. The CDR3 is 16 amino acids. CDR3 nucleotide sequence: TGTGCCAGTAGTTTTGCTGGGAGCTCTGGGGCCAACGTCCTGACTTTC. Encoded protein: CASSFAGSSGANVLTF.

The V and J genes are TRBV13 and TRBJ1-3; 9 nucleotides align to TRBD1. The CDR3 sequence is 15 residues long. Looked up from germline, CDR1 is PRHDT and CDR2 is FYEKMQ (reference sequence). The junction had 5 bases not matched to a gene; V was cut back by 0 bases and J by 8 bases. CDR3 sequence (DNA): TGTGCCAGCAGCTTAGGCACAGGGGGCGCGTACACCATATATTTT. Protein: CASSLGTGGAYTIYF.